This T cell receptor beta chain was observed in a study of blood T cells in healthy people across ages. This CDR3 region has 14 residues. V lost 6 bases to trimming and J lost 5 bases, with 15 bases between them. CDR1 and CDR2 (germline): ENHRY, SYGVKD. Combining a sample-barcoded 5' primer with a J-beta primer mix, a second PCR ran for about 7 to 11 cycles. Every sample gave at least 2.5 million paired-end reads containing CDR3. TCRdb re-called the 5' RACE reads with MiXCR, one entry per CDR3 protein. The sample records some 1.4 million distinct CDR3 sequences, 42% being singletons. Total RNA extracted from each sample amounted to at least 6 micrograms. Study-level results: Possibly, changes in expanded clonotypes were confounded because donor CMV status was unknown.

Only a few counts were recorded for this clonotype. What it binds is not known. The receptor was derived from a woman in her late teens or twenties in good health. Specimen: blood. The chain recombines TRBV10-3 with TRBJ2-3; possible D gene TRBD2, 6 bases. CDR3 DNA: TGTGCCATCAGCTGGACTATCCCCGGAGATACGCAGTATTTT. This translates into CAISWTIPGDTQYF.